This paragraph reports one T cell receptor (beta chain). The data originate from a study of cytomegalovirus exposure and HLA in healthy donors. A multiplex PCR was run with 60 Vbeta primers and 13 Jbeta primers. The table came from immunoSEQ multiplex PCR; TCRdb's copy has only in-frame clones and leaves some out. The sample holds roughly 150,000 clones, approximately 83% seen once. Germline CDR1 PRHDT, CDR2 FYEKMQ (reference sequence). This CDR3 contains 15 residues. V lost 3 bases and J lost 1, with 11 bases in between. This sequence joins TRBV13 and TRBJ2-3; TRBD2 is a possible D gene (6 bases). Specimen: PBMCs. The clonotype was recovered from a boy aged 2 to 9 in good health and CMV-seronegative. Written as DNA, the CDR3 is TGTGCCAGCAGCTTGGCCGGGGGTTGCACAGATACGCAGTATTTT. It specifies CASSLAGGCTDTQYF.